The present TCR beta chain was sequenced within a study of blood T cells in healthy people across ages. The CDR3 has 15 residues. Unmatched junction bases numbered 5, after V lost 3 bases and J lost 6 bases. CDR1 KGHDR and CDR2 SFDVKD come from the germline V gene. Through a sample-barcoded 5' primer and a J-beta primer mix, a second PCR was run for roughly 7 to 11 cycles. A single record per CDR3 protein comes from TCRdb applying MiXCR to the 5' RACE reads. The profile shows roughly 2 million distinct CDR3 sequences, around half of them singletons. Per-sample PBMC isolation yielded at least 6.5 million cells.

The clonotype comes from a woman aged 35 to 49 in good health. Sequencing input: blood. The chain has TRBV24-1 and TRBJ1-5; 9 bases align to TRBD1. CDR3 sequence reads: CATSDPDRGGQPQHF. The CDR3 region has the DNA TGTGCCACCAGTGATCCGGACAGGGGTGGTCAGCCCCAGCATTTT.